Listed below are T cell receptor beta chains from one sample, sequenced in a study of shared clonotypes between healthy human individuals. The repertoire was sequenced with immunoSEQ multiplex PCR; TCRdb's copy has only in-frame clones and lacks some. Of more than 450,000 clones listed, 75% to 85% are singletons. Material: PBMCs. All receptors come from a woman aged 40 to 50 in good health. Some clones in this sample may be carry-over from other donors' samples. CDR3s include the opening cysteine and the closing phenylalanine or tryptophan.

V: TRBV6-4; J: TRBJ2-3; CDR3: CASSDGGGGTDTQYF
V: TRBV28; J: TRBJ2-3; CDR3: CASSGILAGEPTDTQYF
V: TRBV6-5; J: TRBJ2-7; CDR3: CASSDRGRGEQYF
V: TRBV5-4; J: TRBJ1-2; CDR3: CASSLQGAGGYTF
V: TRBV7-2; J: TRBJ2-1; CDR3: CASSLGEASGEQFF
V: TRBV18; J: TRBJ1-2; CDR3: CASSPPAGGFSGYTF
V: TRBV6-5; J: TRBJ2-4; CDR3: CASRASSKNIQYF
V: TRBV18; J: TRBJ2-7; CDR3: CASSPWGASYEQYF
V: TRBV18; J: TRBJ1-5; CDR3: CASSPYQGDQPQHF
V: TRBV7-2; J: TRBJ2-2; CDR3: CASSSRGQSGELFF
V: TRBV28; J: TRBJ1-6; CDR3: CASSLSPGGWLPLHF
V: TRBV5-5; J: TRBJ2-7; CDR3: CASSLSLAGVEQYF
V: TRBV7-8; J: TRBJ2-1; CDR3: CASSHQGNEQFF
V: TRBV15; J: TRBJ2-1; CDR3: CATSSRAGSNEQFF
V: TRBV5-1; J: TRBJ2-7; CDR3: CASSLNAGYEQYF
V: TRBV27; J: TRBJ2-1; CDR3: CASSVGRRNNEQFF
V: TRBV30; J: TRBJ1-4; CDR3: CAWWKPFRGREKLFF
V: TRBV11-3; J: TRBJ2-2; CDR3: CASSLSLASGNTGELFF
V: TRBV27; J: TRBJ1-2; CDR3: CASSLYPIGAAVGYTF
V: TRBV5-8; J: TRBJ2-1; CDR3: CASSLQGASYNEQFF
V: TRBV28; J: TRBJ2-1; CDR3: CASSPGGGGYNEQFF
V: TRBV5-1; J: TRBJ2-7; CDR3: CASSLIPEAYEQYF
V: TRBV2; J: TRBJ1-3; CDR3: CASSEAIGNTIYF
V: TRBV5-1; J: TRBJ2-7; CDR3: CASSRDTYSYEQYF
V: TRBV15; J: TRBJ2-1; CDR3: CATSRDMGREQFF
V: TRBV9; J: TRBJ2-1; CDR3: CASSVQAGGDPHEQFF
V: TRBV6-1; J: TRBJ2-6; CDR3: CASSMDSSGANVLTF
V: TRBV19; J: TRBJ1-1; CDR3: CASSMRGEKLGTEAFF
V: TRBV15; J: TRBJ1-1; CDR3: CATSFMRNTEAFF
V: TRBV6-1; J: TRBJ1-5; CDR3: CASRVQGNSNQPQHF
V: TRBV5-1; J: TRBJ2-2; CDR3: CASSLEGPGELFF
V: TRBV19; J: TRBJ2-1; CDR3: CATSGLAGHNEQFF
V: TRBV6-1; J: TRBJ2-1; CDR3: CASSGVPGGEQFF
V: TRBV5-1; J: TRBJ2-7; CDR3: CASSLAPSGQGYEQYF
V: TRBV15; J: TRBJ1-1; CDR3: CATSRDRIRGPEAFF
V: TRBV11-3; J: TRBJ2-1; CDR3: CASSFEGRHEQFF
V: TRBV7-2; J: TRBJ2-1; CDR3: CASSSPPYNEQFF
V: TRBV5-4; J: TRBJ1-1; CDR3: CASSVTSNTEAFF
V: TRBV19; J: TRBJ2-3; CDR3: CASMGGLAGHPSTDTQYF
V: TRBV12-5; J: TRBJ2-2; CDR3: CASGLVTGRSTGELFF
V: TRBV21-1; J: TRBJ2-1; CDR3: CASSGGLAENNEQFF
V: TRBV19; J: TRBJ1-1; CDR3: CASRPGQANTEAFF
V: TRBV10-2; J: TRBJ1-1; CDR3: CASSNREGTEAFF
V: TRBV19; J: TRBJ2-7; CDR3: CASSEGQGIYEQYF
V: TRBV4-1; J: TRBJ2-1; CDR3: CASSGLGTGSYNEQFF
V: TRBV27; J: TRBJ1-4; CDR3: CASSTTGEGEKLFF
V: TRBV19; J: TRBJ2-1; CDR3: CATRLQSFSYNEQFF